Listed here are 32 T cell receptor beta chains from one sample, sequenced in a study of blood T cell repertoires in COVID-19. The protocol was immunoSEQ multiplex PCR, while the TCRdb copy is restricted to in-frame clones and leaves out a portion. The sample has roughly 130,000 clones; 79% are singletons. Material: peripheral blood. The receptor set was obtained from a man aged 55 to 70 with acute or convalescent COVID-19.

The chain recombines TRBV27 with TRBJ1-5; 12 bases fit TRBD1. The germline gives CDR1 MNHEY, CDR2 SMNVEV (reference sequence). The CDR3 contains 15 residues. After removal of 3 bases from V and 5 bases from J, the junction contained 2 bases not matched to a gene. CDR3: CASSLGTGGHQPQHF. CDR3 DNA: TGTGCCAGCAGTTTGGGGACAGGGGGCCATCAGCCCCAGCATTTT.

The chain is built from TRBV5-4 and TRBJ2-2; D perhaps matches TRBD2 (6 bases). The germline V gene has CDR1 SGHNT and CDR2 YYREEE (reference sequence). Trimming took off 1 base at V and 4 bases at J, with 17 bases between the two ends. This CDR3 comprises 17 residues. The CDR3 nucleotides are TGTGCCAGCAGCTTGAATAGGAGGGAGGCGGGCACCGGGGAGCTGTTTTTT. Encoded protein: CASSLNRREAGTGELFF. Variable domain in full (rest from reference TRBV5-4 and TRBJ2-2): ETGVTQSPTHLIKTRGQQVTLRCSSQSGHNTVSWYQQALGQGPQFIFQYYREEENGRGNFPPRFSGLQFPNYSSELNVNALELDDSALYLCASSLNRREAGTGELFFGEGSRLTVL.

The chain employs TRBV2 and TRBJ1-4; D is ambiguous. The CDR3 contains 14 residues. V shed 3 bases and J shed 2 bases, with 7 bases lying between them. The germline V gene encodes CDR1 SNHLY and CDR2 FYNNEI. Here the CDR3 DNA reads TGTGCCAGCAGTGACCGGTTGACTAATGAAAAACTGTTTTTT. It translates to CASSDRLTNEKLFF.

The chain has TRBV10-2 and TRBJ2-5, with 8 bases that match TRBD1. Germline trimming cut 4 bases from V and 4 bases from J; bases unmatched to any gene: 5. The CDR3 loop spans 14 amino acids. Germline V gene sequence: CDR1 WSHSY, CDR2 SAAADI. The CDR3 loop is CASSGQGHGETQYF. CDR3 coding DNA: TGCGCCAGCAGTGGACAGGGGCACGGAGAGACCCAGTACTTC.

This clone has at least ten counts. V gene TRBV7-6 combines with J gene TRBJ1-2, with 10 bases fitting TRBD1. Trimming removed 6 bases from V and 2 bases from J; junction bases left unmatched: 6. Germline V gives CDR1 SGHVS, CDR2 FNYEAQ. The CDR3 has 15 residues. CDR3 sequence reads: CASRQGQGVNYGYTF. The CDR3 DNA is TGTGCCAGCAGGCAAGGACAGGGGGTGAACTATGGCTACACCTTC. Full variable domain (rest looked up from reference TRBV7-6 and TRBJ1-2): GAGVSQSPRYKVTKRGQDVALRCDPISGHVSLYWYRQALGQGPEFLTYFNYEAQQDKSGLPNDRFSAERPEGSISTLTIQRTEQRDSAMYRCASRQGQGVNYGYTFGSGTRLTVV.

This clone appeared once. CDR3 DNA: TGTGCCATCAGTCACGGACAGTCCGAGCAGTACTTC. This sequence encodes CAISHGQSEQYF. The rearrangement joins TRBV10-3 to TRBJ2-7; maybe TRBD1 (6 bases). The CDR3 contains 12 residues. Looked up from germline, CDR1 is ENHRY and CDR2 is SYGVKD. Trimming left V 5 bases short and J 6 bases short, with 11 bases between.

J is TRBJ2-2 and V is TRBV3-1 (or the pseudogene TRBV3-2); no reliable D call. The CDR3 is 16 residues long. Germline V CDR1 and CDR2: LGHDT, YNNKEL (reference sequence). Trimming took off 4 bases at V and 3 bases at J, with 15 bases between the two ends. CDR3 bases: TGTGCCAGCAGCCCCGGTCAAAACCGGGACACCGGGGAGCTGTTTTTT. Translated: CASSPGQNRDTGELFF.

This clone was seen a single time. CDR3 sequence reads: CASSLGVEISGNTIYF. The CDR3 coding sequence is TGTGCCAGCAGCCTAGGAGTTGAGATCTCTGGAAACACCATATATTTT. This rearrangement joins TRBV6-2 or TRBV6-3 to TRBJ1-3; D remains ambiguous. Germline assignment: CDR1 MNHEY and CDR2 SVGEGT. V was clipped by 6 bases and J by 0 bases, with 15 bases between them. This CDR3 is 16 amino acids long.

There are a few counts of this clone. V gene TRBV3-1 (or the pseudogene TRBV3-2) combines with J gene TRBJ1-1; perhaps TRBD1 as D (5 bases). Trimming shortened V by 5 bases and J by 0 bases, and 10 bases separated the two germline ends. The CDR3 has 14 residues. Germline V gene lookup returns CDR1 LGHDT and CDR2 YNNKEL (reference sequence). In DNA form, the CDR3 reads TGTGCCAGCAGCGAACAGGTTCTGAACACTGAAGCTTTCTTT. Translation gives CASSEQVLNTEAFF.

The V call is TRBV9, the J call TRBJ1-3; D remains ambiguous. Deletions cut 0 bases from V and 4 bases from J, with 14 bases between. The CDR3 sequence is 16 residues long. The germline V gene has CDR1 SGDLS and CDR2 YYNGEE. The CDR3 reads CASSVDGSYAGNTIYF. The CDR3 region has the DNA TGTGCCAGCAGCGTAGATGGTAGCTACGCCGGAAACACCATATATTTT.

This clone has only one observation. The rearrangement links TRBV11-3 to TRBJ2-3; 9 bases are a match to TRBD2. CDR1 and CDR2 (germline): SGHNT, YENEEA. The V and J ends lost 0 bases and 8 bases, in that order; junction bases with no gene match: 3. The CDR3 is 14 amino acids. The CDR3 spells CASSLDASGTTQYF. CDR3 sequence (DNA): TGTGCCAGCAGCTTAGATGCTAGCGGGACTACGCAGTATTTT.

V usage is TRBV3-1 (or the pseudogene TRBV3-2) and J usage is TRBJ1-2; weak D call: TRBD1 (5 bases). Trimming removed 2 bases from V and 8 bases from J, with 12 bases in between. The germline V gene encodes CDR1 LGHDT and CDR2 YNNKEL (reference sequence). The CDR3 is 13 amino acids. CDR3 in DNA: TGTGCCAGCAGCCAACGGGGGGAAGGGGGCTACACCTTC. Its translation is CASSQRGEGGYTF.

J is TRBJ1-5 and V is TRBV3-1 (or the pseudogene TRBV3-2); TRBD1 matches 9 bases. Looked up from germline, CDR1 is LGHDT and CDR2 is YNNKEL (reference sequence). CDR3 length equals 15 residues. The J segment lost 7 bases and the V segment lost 4 bases, leaving 8 bases of the junction unmatched. CDR3 region: CASSLGTGLRQPQHF. The CDR3 region has the DNA TGTGCCAGCAGCCTCGGGACAGGGCTTCGCCAGCCCCAGCATTTT.

J is TRBJ1-5 and V is TRBV4-1; 10 positions match TRBD1. CDR3 length: 17 amino acids. Germline loops: CDR1 MGHRA, CDR2 YSYEKL. Unmatched junction bases numbered 7, after V lost 3 bases and J lost 2 bases. CDR3 bases: TGCGCCAGCAGCCACCCGACAGGGGGCTCGGGCAATCAGCCCCAGCATTTT. Translation: CASSHPTGGSGNQPQHF.

The J gene is TRBJ2-2, the V gene TRBV3-1 (or the pseudogene TRBV3-2), with 9 bases lining up with TRBD2. Germline values: CDR1 LGHDT, CDR2 YNNKEL (reference sequence). Trimming took 6 bases from V and 5 from J; bases not matched to a gene: 4. CDR3 length: 14 amino acids. The CDR3 DNA reads TGTGCCAGCAGTAGCGGGAGTGGGACCGGGGAGCTGTTTTTT. Translation gives CASSSGSGTGELFF.

This chain uses TRBV5-1 with TRBJ2-1; perhaps TRBD2 as D (5 bases). This CDR3 comprises 15 residues. CDR1 is SGHRS, CDR2 YFSETQ, per germline. V was cut by 0 bases and J by 7 bases, with 14 bases left in between. The CDR3 reads CASSLAISAGNEQFF. CDR3 in DNA: TGCGCCAGCAGCTTGGCGATTAGCGCCGGGAATGAGCAGTTCTTC.

The chain has TRBV19 and TRBJ1-1, with TRBD1 as a possible D gene (5 bases). The CDR3 contains 14 residues. The V and J ends lost 8 bases and 4 bases respectively, with 17 bases between them. Germline values: CDR1 LNHDA, CDR2 SQIVND (reference sequence). CDR3 DNA: TGTGCCAGTTCCCAAAGGGGTCTAAGCACTGAAGCTTTCTTT. The encoded protein is CASSQRGLSTEAFF.

This clone was seen only once. The chain couples TRBV28 to TRBJ2-1, with TRBD2 matching 7 bases. Trimming at V came to 6 bases and at J to 5 bases, leaving 16 bases not matched to a gene. CDR1 MDHEN and CDR2 SYDVKM come from the germline V gene. The CDR3 has 17 residues. The CDR3 loop reads CASSASWASGTNNEQFF. The CDR3, as DNA: TGTGCCAGCAGCGCCTCATGGGCTAGCGGAACTAACAATGAGCAGTTCTTC.

This chain links TRBV7-2 with TRBJ2-7; D is perhaps TRBD1 (5 bases). CDR1 is SGHTA and CDR2 is FQGNSA in the germline V gene. V lost 1 base and J 2 bases, leaving 9 bases between the germline ends. This CDR3 comprises 14 residues. The CDR3 is CASSLGGRTYEQYF. In DNA form, the CDR3 reads TGTGCCAGCAGCTTAGGGGGCAGGACCTACGAGCAGTACTTC.

For the CDR3, the DNA is TGTGCCACCAGTGGGTGGCCCTACAATGAGCAGTTCTTC. Residues: CATSGWPYNEQFF. The chain uses TRBV24-1 and TRBJ2-1; D ambiguous. Germline V gene data show CDR1 as KGHDR and CDR2 as SFDVKD. The CDR3 runs to 13 residues. Trimming took off 5 bases at V and 2 bases at J, with 6 bases between the two ends.

This sequence joins TRBV7-9 and TRBJ2-1; D may be TRBD2 (6 bases). The germline gives CDR1 SEHNR, CDR2 FQNEAQ (reference sequence). This CDR3 comprises 17 residues. Trimming shortened V by 0 bases and J by 5 bases, and 17 bases separated the two germline ends. The CDR3 protein is CASSLAVGGPANNEQFF. CDR3 DNA: TGTGCCAGCAGCTTAGCGGTGGGGGGACCCGCCAACAATGAGCAGTTCTTC.

The genes are TRBV7-3 and TRBJ2-3; D is perhaps TRBD2 (5 bases). The ends were cut back, 5 bases at V and 9 bases at J, with 15 bases in the middle. Germline V gene data show CDR1 as SGHTA and CDR2 as FQGTGA. The CDR3 spans 13 residues. CDR3 protein: CASSPNREGTQYF. CDR3 bases: TGTGCCAGCAGCCCTAATCGGGAAGGGACGCAGTATTTT.

This chain links TRBV27 with TRBJ1-1; TRBD1 is a possible D gene (6 bases). The germline CDR1 and CDR2 sequences are MNHEY and SMNVEV (reference sequence). The CDR3 loop spans 14 amino acids. V was cut by 6 bases and J by 0 bases, with 11 bases left in between. The CDR3 coding sequence is TGTGCCAGCAGCGGGGACACCCTGAACACTGAAGCTTTCTTT. It yields the protein CASSGDTLNTEAFF.

The chain recombines TRBV5-1 with TRBJ2-5, with D possibly being TRBD2 (5 bases). The CDR3 totals 15 residues. V shed 3 bases and J shed 1 base, with 13 bases lying between them. The germline V gene has CDR1 SGHRS and CDR2 YFSETQ. Written as DNA, the CDR3 is TGCGCCAGCAGCTCCTCCGGACTGCTCCAAGAGACCCAGTACTTC. Encoded protein: CASSSSGLLQETQYF.

The V gene is TRBV29-1, the J gene TRBJ2-2, with D tentatively TRBD1 (5 bases). The germline V gene encodes CDR1 SQVTM and CDR2 ANQGSEA. CDR3 length equals 14 residues. Trimming shortened V by 4 bases and J by 7 bases, and 16 bases separated the two germline ends. DNA for the CDR3: TGCAGCGTTGTGGGTCAGGGAAGTGTCGGGGAGCTGTTTTTT. The encoded protein is CSVVGQGSVGELFF.

The J gene is TRBJ2-2, the V gene TRBV6-2 or TRBV6-3; 9 bases map to TRBD1. Germline V CDR1 and CDR2: MNHEY, SVGEGT. The CDR3 covers 15 residues. V was clipped by 5 bases and J by 0 bases; unmatched bases: 1. The CDR3 region has the DNA TGTGCCAGCAGTACAGGGGGCCCGAACACCGGGGAGCTGTTTTTT. Translated, it gives CASSTGGPNTGELFF.

This sequence joins TRBV5-1 and TRBJ2-6, with D perhaps TRBD2 (6 bases). The CDR3 runs 17 residues. V lost 0 bases to trimming and J lost 3 bases, with 13 bases between them. Germline V gives CDR1 SGHRS, CDR2 YFSETQ. CDR3 amino acids: CASSLAGRRDGANVLTF. The CDR3 DNA follows: TGCGCCAGCAGCTTGGCCGGCAGGAGGGATGGGGCCAACGTCCTGACTTTC.

This clone turned up a few times. The rearrangement links TRBV15 to TRBJ2-5; TRBD1 might be the D (6 bases). Between the trimmed V and J ends, which lost 6 bases and 4 bases, there was a span of 15 bases. The germline V gene has CDR1 LNHNV and CDR2 YYDKDF (reference sequence). The CDR3 runs 14 residues. CDR3 coding DNA: TGTGCCACCAGGTACCCAGGGGTGGTAGAGACCCAGTACTTC. The encoded protein is CATRYPGVVETQYF.

This CDR3 is CASSTTGNYEQYF. The CDR3 bases are TGTGCCAGCAGCACCACAGGGAATTACGAGCAGTACTTC. V and J are TRBV5-4 and TRBJ2-7, with a tentative D call TRBD1 (6 bases). The CDR3 runs to 13 residues. Germline CDR1 is SGHNT and CDR2 is YYREEE (reference sequence). Trimming removed 4 bases at V and 4 bases at J, with 12 bases between.

This chain's CDR3 is CASSKESGGFTEAFF. The CDR3 DNA reads TGTGCCAGCAGTAAAGAATCAGGGGGCTTCACTGAAGCTTTCTTT. The rearrangement joins TRBV6-2 or TRBV6-3 to TRBJ1-1; TRBD1 aligns across 8 bases. With V trimmed by 5 bases and J by 4 bases, 9 bases remained unmatched. The CDR3 spans 15 residues. Germline CDR1 and CDR2: MNHEY and SVGEGT.

This clone has just a few counts. Here the CDR3 reads CASSLPSPYEQYF. The CDR3 DNA is TGTGCCAGCAGTTTACCCTCCCCCTACGAGCAGTACTTC. The rearrangement uses TRBV28 and TRBJ2-7; D is unresolved. The CDR3 contains 13 residues. Germline V gene sequence: CDR1 MDHEN, CDR2 SYDVKM. The V and J ends lost 2 bases and 2 bases respectively, with 7 bases between them.

The rearrangement joins TRBV28 to TRBJ1-6; D perhaps matches TRBD1 (5 bases). Germline V gene data show CDR1 as MDHEN and CDR2 as SYDVKM. This CDR3 contains 14 residues. With 6 bases removed from V and 9 bases from J, the gap between germline ends came to 15 bases. The CDR3 DNA reads TGTGCCAGCAGACCGACAGCGTCCAGTTCACCCCTCCACTTT. Its protein product is CASRPTASSSPLHF.